Below, one T cell receptor (beta chain) is given with its context. No antigen is known for it. The entry originates in a study of T-cell memory formation after mild COVID-19. At the level of the study: TCR clusters were largely donor specific. Regarding the study as a whole: Certain responding clones were present in pre-infection memory, suggesting participation of cross-reactive memory.

5'RACE primed from the constant segment yielded TCR alpha and TCR beta cDNA libraries bearing sample barcodes and UMIs. TCRdb itself ran the 5' RACE reads through MiXCR, one entry per CDR3 protein. The sample shows fewer than 150,000 distinct CDR3 sequences, 13% to 15% of them seen only once. Germline V lookup: CDR1 SEHNR, CDR2 FQNEAQ (reference sequence). V gave up 4 bases and J gave up 7 bases; unmatched junction bases: 6. CDR3 length equals 15 residues. This clonotype was obtained from an adult woman who had mild COVID-19 (a few samples of this study predate the infection). Cell type and time point are not known. The chain links TRBV7-9 to TRBJ2-5; the match to TRBD2 covers 13 bases. The sequencing sample was made of PBMCs or a T cell subset sorted from them (not recorded which). CDR3 DNA sequence: TGTGCCAGCAGCTGGGGACTAGCGGGACAGGGGACCCAGTACTTC. Translation gives CASSWGLAGQGTQYF.